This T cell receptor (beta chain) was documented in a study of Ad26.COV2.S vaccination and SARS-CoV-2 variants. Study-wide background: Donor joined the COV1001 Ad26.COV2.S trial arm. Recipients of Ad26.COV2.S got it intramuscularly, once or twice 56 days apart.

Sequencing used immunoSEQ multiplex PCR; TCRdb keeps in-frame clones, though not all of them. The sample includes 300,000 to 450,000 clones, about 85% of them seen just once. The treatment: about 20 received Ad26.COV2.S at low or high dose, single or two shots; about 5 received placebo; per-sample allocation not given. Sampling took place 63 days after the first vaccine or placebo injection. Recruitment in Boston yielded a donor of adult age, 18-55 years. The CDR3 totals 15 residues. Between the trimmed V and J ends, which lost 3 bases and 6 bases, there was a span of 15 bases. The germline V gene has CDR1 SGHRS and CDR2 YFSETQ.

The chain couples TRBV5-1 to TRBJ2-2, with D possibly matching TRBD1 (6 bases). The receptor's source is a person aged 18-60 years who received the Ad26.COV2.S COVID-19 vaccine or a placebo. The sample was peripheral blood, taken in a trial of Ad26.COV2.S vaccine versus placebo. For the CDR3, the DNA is TGCGCCAGCAGCTCCAGGGGCCTGGGGGCCGGGGAGCTGTTTTTT. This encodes CASSSRGLGAGELFF.